This T cell receptor (beta chain) came from a study of lymphopenia after photon versus proton radiotherapy. About this clone itself: Antigen specificity is unknown.

Trimming removed 10 bases from V and 3 bases from J, with 15 bases in between. Germline V lookup: CDR1 WSHSY, CDR2 SAAADI. The length of the CDR3 is 13 residues. The study's findings and limits: Authors raise, but do not show, better survival with proton therapy.

TCRdb's copy holds only in-frame clones and misses some; the assay was immunoSEQ multiplex PCR. The table includes approximately 25,000 clones, 65% to 85% detected once. Sequencing was performed on peripheral blood, taken from a patient treated with proton-based radiotherapy. This chain joins TRBV10-2 and TRBJ1-1; D is uncertain. This clonotype originated in a woman in her seventies with pancreatic cancer. CDR3 in amino acids: CATTLEFYTEAFF. The DNA for the CDR3 is TGCGCCACCACGTTGGAATTCTACACTGAAGCTTTCTTT.